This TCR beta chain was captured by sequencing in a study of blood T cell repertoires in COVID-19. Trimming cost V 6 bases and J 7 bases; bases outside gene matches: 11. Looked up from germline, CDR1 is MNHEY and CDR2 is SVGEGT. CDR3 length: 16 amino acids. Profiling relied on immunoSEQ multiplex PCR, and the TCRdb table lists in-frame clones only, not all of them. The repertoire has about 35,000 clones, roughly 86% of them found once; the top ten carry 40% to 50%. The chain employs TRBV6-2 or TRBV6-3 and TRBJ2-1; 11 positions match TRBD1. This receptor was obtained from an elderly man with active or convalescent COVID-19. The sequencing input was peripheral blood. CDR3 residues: CASSRIGTGGNNEQFF. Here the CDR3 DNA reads TGTGCCAGCAGCAGAATCGGGACAGGGGGGAATAATGAGCAGTTCTTC.